Sequencing of this T cell receptor beta chain was carried out in a study of T cells in Graves' hyperthyroidism and ophthalmopathy. The TCR beta CDR3 regions underwent amplification using RNA transcripts as the source. HTBI primers were employed in a first-round RT-PCR of the TCR CDR3. MiXCR, run by TCRdb on the multiplex PCR reads, gives a single entry per CDR3 protein. Of fewer than 600,000 distinct CDR3 sequences in the sample, around 15% were seen once. This clonotype was seen many times. Germline CDR1 reads SGHTA; CDR2 reads FQGTGA. V lost 0 bases and J lost 8, with 13 bases in between. The CDR3 totals 14 residues.

The source of this sequence is a woman between 18 and 30 years old with Graves' hyperthyroidism. The specimen was blood. This chain connects TRBV7-3 to TRBJ1-2; possibly TRBD1 for D (5 bases). The CDR3 here is CASSLTAGGRGYTF. CDR3 coding DNA: TGTGCCAGCAGCTTAACGGCTGGGGGTCGCGGCTACACCTTC.